Listed here is a single T cell receptor beta chain. The data are from a study of blood T cell repertoires in COVID-19. The CDR3 is 16 amino acids. CDR1 is SEHNR, CDR2 FQNEAQ, per germline (reference sequence). Trimming took 6 bases from V and 0 from J; bases not matched to a gene: 4. As processed by the authors: Reference gene primer amplification gave nucleated cell count estimates. Libraries were prepared by immunoSEQ multiplex PCR; TCRdb keeps only in-frame clonotypes and omits some of them. Clonal size and the V and J genes are those of that table, whereas D and trimming came from the DNA. This table has about 30,000 clones, roughly nine tenths appearing once.

This sequence joins TRBV7-9 and TRBJ2-1, with 11 nucleotides matching TRBD2. Sample: peripheral blood. This receptor was obtained from a human donor with active COVID-19. The donor label of this sample is uncertain. The CDR3 nucleotides are TGTGCCAGCAGTCCAACTAGCGGGAGCTCCTACAATGAGCAGTTCTTC. Residues: CASSPTSGSSYNEQFF.